The TCR beta chain described here comes from a study of blood T cell repertoires in COVID-19. Sequenced by immunoSEQ multiplex PCR; TCRdb stores in-frame clones only, minus some. The data show 150,000 to 200,000 clones, around 84% seen once. During active infection, Seattle patients enrolled and were then monitored through disease. This clone was observed a few times. The sample has other DNA sequences that encode this CDR3 too. The CDR3 length is 14 residues. V was cut by 0 bases and J by 6 bases, with 6 bases left in between. Germline V gene lookup returns CDR1 LGHDT and CDR2 YNNKEL (reference sequence).

The TCR was taken from a woman in her 70s with COVID-19, enrolled during active disease. This rearrangement joins TRBV3-1 (or the pseudogene TRBV3-2) to TRBJ1-6; D is unresolved. The sample consisted of peripheral blood. CDR3 in DNA: TGTGCCAGCAGCCAAGATCACAGTAATTCACCCCTCCACTTT. This sequence encodes CASSQDHSNSPLHF.